This TCR beta chain was recovered during a study of Graves' ophthalmopathy and Graves' hyperthyroidism. Overall study: At the time of initial diagnosis and before any treatment, peripheral blood was collected. Points from the study as a whole: A 13-signature model separated ophthalmopathy from stable hyperthyroidism, 85% to 90% sensitivity, 80% to 83% specificity. Blood also held most thyroid clonotypes expanded above 0.001 frequency.

CDR3 length equals 17 residues. V lost 5 bases to trimming and J lost 4 bases, with 19 bases between them. Germline V gene lookup returns CDR1 SGHRS and CDR2 YFSETQ. Amplifying from RNA transcripts, the study obtained TCR beta CDR3 regions. Second-round multiplex PCR came after first-round RT-PCR with HTBI primers. In TCRdb, the multiplex PCR reads were re-called with MiXCR into one record per CDR3 protein. The data contain 500,000 to 800,000 distinct CDR3 sequences, approximately 39% of them singletons. This clonotype was counted many times. What it recognizes is unknown. The J gene is TRBJ2-6, the V gene TRBV5-1; D is possibly TRBD1 or TRBD2 (6 bases each). The sample taken for sequencing was peripheral blood. This TCR came from an adult man with Graves' ophthalmopathy. CDR3 coding DNA: TGCGCCAGCAGGGGGGGCCAGGGAGGTCCCGGGGCCAACGTCCTGACTTTC. Translation gives CASRGGQGGPGANVLTF. The entire variable domain, with the rest obtained from reference TRBV5-1 and TRBJ2-6, is as follows: KAGVTQTPRYLIKTRGQQVTLSCSPISGHRSVSWYQQTPGQGLQFLFEYFSETQRNKGNFPGRFSGRQFSNSRSEMNVSTLELGDSALYLCASRGGQGGPGANVLTFGAGSRLTVL.